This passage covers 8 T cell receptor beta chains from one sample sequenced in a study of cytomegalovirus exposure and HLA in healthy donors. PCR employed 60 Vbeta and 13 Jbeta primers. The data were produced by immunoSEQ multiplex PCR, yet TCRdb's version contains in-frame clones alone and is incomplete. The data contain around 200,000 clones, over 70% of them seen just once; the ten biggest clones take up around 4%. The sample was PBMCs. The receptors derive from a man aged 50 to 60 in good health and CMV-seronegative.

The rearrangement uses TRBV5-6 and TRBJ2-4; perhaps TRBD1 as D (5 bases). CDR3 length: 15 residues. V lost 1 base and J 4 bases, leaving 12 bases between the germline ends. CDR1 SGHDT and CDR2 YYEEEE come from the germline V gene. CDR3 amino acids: CASSLRQLSKNIQYF. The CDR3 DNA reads TGTGCCAGCAGCTTGAGACAGCTCTCTAAAAACATTCAGTACTTC. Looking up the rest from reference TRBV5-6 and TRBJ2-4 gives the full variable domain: DAGVTQSPTHLIKTRGQQVTLRCSPKSGHDTVSWYQQALGQGPQFIFQYYEEEERQRGNFPDRFSGHQFPNYSSELNVNALLLGDSALYLCASSLRQLSKNIQYFGAGTRLSVL.

The CDR3 bases are TGTGCCAGCAGTTCGTACCCGGGACAGGCGGAGACCTTC. This sequence encodes CASSSYPGQAETF. This chain connects TRBV28 to TRBJ1-2, with 8 bases matching TRBD1. J lost 14 bases, V lost 4 bases, and 12 bases had no gene match. The CDR3 runs 13 residues. Germline-derived CDR1 and CDR2 are MDHEN and SYDVKM.

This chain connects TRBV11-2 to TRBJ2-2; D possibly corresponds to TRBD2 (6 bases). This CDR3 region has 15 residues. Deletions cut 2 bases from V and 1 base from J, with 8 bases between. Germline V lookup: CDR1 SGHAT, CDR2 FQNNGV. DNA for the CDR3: TGTGCCAGCAGCTTATCGGGGGTGAACACCGGGGAGCTGTTTTTT. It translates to CASSLSGVNTGELFF.

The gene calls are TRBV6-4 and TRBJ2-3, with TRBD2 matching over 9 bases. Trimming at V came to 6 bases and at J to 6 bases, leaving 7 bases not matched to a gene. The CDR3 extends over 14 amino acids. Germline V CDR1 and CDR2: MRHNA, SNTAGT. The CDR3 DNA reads TGTGCCAGCAGATCGACTAGCGGTGGGGATACGCAGTATTTT. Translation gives CASRSTSGGDTQYF.

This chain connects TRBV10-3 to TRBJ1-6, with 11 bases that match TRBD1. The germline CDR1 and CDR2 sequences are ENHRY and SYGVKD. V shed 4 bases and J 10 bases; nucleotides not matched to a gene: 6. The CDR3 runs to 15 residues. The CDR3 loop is CAISVDRGPRSPLHF. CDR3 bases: TGTGCCATCAGTGTGGACAGGGGGCCGCGCTCACCCCTCCACTTT.

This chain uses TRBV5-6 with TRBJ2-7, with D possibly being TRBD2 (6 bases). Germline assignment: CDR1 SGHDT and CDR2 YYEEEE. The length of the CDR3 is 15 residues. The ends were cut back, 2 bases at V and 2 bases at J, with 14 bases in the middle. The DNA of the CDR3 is TGTGCCAGCAGCTTTGGCCGCGGGGAGACCTACGAGCAGTACTTC. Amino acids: CASSFGRGETYEQYF.

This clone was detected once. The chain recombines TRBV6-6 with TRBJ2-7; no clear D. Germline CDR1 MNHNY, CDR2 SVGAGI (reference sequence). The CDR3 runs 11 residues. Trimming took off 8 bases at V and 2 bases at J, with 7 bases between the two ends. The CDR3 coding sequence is TGTGCCAGCGGAGCCGCCTACGAGCAGTACTTC. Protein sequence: CASGAAYEQYF.

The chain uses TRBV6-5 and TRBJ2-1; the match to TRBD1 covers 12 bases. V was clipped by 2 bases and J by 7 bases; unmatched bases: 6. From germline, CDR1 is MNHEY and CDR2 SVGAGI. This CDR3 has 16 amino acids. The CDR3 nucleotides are TGTGCCAGCAGTTACCTCGGGACAGGGGGCGGGAATGAGCAGTTCTTC. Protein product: CASSYLGTGGGNEQFF.